This TCR beta chain was profiled in a study of CD8+CD57+ T cells in acquired aplastic anemia. About the study: Sorted cells (CD4+ and CD8+) yielded DNA amounts that averaged about 3.1 ug. Study-wide results and caveats: It was found that roughly 31 CD8+ CDR3 sequences were shared between patients and controls. Significance was not reached for CD8+ Simpson's diversity between patients and controls.

To note about this clonotype: Its specificity is not known.

The V and J ends lost 0 bases and 8 bases respectively, with 13 bases between them. The germline V gene has CDR1 DFQATT and CDR2 SNEGSKA (reference sequence). The CDR3 consists of 13 residues. TCR beta VDJ and CDR3 were profiled, and genomic DNA was the template. TCRdb re-called the reads through MiXCR, storing one row per CDR3 protein. This repertoire shows 350,000 to 450,000 distinct CDR3 sequences, around 68% found once; its top ten account for under 4.5%. The sample consisted of sorted CD4+, CD8+, or CD8+CD57+ T cells (not recorded which) from PBMCs. The gene calls are TRBV20-1 and TRBJ1-1; D unresolved. The sequence derives from a human donor in good health, serving as a control. The CDR3 coding sequence is TGCAGTGCTAGAGATCGTAGCTTCTACGAAGCTTTCTTT. It encodes CSARDRSFYEAFF.